The TCR beta chain under discussion was sequenced for a study of T cells in Graves' hyperthyroidism and ophthalmopathy. Study-wide results and limits: In the analysis, a 13 V-J model separated ophthalmopathy from stable hyperthyroidism.

This clonotype was detected a few times. The antigen remains unidentified. The patients, who ranged from 18 to 65 in age, presented with newly diagnosed hyperthyroidism lasting under 2 months. PBMCs were collected from an approximately 9.5 ml volume of fresh peripheral blood. From germline, CDR1 is PRHDT and CDR2 FYEKMQ (reference sequence). V lost 4 bases, J lost 6 bases, and 9 bases lay in between. This CDR3 region has 13 residues. Researchers amplified the TCR beta CDR3 regions from RNA transcripts. First-round RT-PCR with HTBI primers amplified the TCR CDR3 region. MiXCR, run by TCRdb on the multiplex PCR reads, gives a single entry per CDR3 protein. Seen here are hundreds of thousands of distinct CDR3 sequences, around 13% observed once, and the top ten hold 10% to 13%.

The receptor comes from a young woman with Graves' hyperthyroidism. The chain is built from TRBV13 and TRBJ1-4, with a possible D match to TRBD1 (5 bases). The sample taken for sequencing was blood. CDR3 nucleotides: TGTGCCAGCAGCTCGGGACTCCATGAAAAACTGTTTTTT. Its protein is CASSSGLHEKLFF.